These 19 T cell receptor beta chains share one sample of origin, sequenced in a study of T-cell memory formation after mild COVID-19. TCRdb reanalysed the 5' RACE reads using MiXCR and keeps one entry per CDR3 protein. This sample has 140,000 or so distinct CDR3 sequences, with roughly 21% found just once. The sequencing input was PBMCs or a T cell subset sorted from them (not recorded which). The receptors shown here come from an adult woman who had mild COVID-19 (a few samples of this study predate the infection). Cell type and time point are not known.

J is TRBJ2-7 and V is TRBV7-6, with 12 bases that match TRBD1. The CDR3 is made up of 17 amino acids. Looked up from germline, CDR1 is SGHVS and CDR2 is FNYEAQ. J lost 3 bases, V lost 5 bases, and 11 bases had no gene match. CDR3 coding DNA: TGTGCCAGCAGCCTGGGGGGACAGGGGGCTTTTGGCTACGAGCAGTACTTC. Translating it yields CASSLGGQGAFGYEQYF.

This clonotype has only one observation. CDR3 in amino acids: CASSFSGGANEQFF. CDR3 nucleotide sequence: TGTGCCAGCAGCTTTAGCGGGGGTGCGAATGAGCAGTTCTTC. The chain carries TRBV11-2 and TRBJ2-1, with TRBD2 matching over 9 bases. The CDR3 length is 14 residues. CDR1 and CDR2 (germline): SGHAT, FQNNGV. V was pared by 3 bases and J by 7 bases, with 4 bases of the junction left unmatched.

In nucleotides, the CDR3 is TGTGCCAGCAGCTCAATCGACAGGGGTGGCTACGAGCAGTACTTC. It translates to CASSSIDRGGYEQYF. This chain joins TRBV7-9 and TRBJ2-7; 8 nucleotides agree with TRBD1. Germline loops: CDR1 SEHNR, CDR2 FQNEAQ (reference sequence). The CDR3 runs to 15 residues. Trimming at V came to 4 bases and at J to 3 bases, leaving 8 bases not matched to a gene.

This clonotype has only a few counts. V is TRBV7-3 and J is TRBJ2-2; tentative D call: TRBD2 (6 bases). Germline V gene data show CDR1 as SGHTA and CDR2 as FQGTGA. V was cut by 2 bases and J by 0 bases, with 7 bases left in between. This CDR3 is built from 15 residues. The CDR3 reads CASSLWDSNTGELFF. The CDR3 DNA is TGTGCCAGCAGCTTATGGGACTCGAACACCGGGGAGCTGTTTTTT.

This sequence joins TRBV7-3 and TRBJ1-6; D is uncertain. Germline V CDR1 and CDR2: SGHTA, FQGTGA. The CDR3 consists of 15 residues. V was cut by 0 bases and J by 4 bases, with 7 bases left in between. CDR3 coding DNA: TGTGCCAGCAGCTTAACGGCAGGATATAATTCACCCCTCCACTTT. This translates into CASSLTAGYNSPLHF.

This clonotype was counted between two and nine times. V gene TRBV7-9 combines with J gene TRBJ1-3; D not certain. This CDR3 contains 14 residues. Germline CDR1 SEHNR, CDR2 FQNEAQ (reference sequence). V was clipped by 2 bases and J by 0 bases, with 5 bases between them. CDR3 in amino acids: CASSLSGSGNTIYF. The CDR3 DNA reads TGTGCCAGCAGCTTATCCGGCTCTGGAAACACCATATATTTT.

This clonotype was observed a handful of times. The CDR3 nucleotides read TGTGCCAGCAGTTTAGCCGAGACTAGCGGGGCTGAGCAGTTCTTC. It specifies CASSLAETSGAEQFF. The rearrangement uses TRBV12-3 or TRBV12-4 and TRBJ2-1, with TRBD2 matching over 11 bases. The CDR3 has 15 amino acids. V was clipped by 0 bases and J by 9 bases; unmatched bases: 4.

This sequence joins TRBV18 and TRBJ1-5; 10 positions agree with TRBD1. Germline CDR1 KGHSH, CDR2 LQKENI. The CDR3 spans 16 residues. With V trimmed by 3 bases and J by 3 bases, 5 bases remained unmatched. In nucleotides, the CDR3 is TGTGCCAGCTCACCGGGACAGGGGTCGGTCAATCAGCCCCAGCATTTT. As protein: CASSPGQGSVNQPQHF.

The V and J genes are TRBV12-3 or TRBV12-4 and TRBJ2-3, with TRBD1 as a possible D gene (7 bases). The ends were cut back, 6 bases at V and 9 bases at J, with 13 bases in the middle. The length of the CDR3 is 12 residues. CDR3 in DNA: TGTGCCAGCAGGTCCCAGGGGGGAACGCAGTATTTT. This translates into CASRSQGGTQYF.

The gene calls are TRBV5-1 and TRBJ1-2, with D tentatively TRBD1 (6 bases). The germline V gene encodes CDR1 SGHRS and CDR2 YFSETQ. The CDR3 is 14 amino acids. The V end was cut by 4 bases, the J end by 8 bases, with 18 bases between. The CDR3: CASSTTGTIEGYTF. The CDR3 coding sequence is TGCGCCAGCAGCACAACAGGGACCATTGAAGGCTACACCTTC.

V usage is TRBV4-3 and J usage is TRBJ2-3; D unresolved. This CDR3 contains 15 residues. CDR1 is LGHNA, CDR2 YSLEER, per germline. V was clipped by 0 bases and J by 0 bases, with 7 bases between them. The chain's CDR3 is CASSQDGMSTDTQYF. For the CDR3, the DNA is TGCGCCAGCAGCCAAGATGGGATGAGCACAGATACGCAGTATTTT.

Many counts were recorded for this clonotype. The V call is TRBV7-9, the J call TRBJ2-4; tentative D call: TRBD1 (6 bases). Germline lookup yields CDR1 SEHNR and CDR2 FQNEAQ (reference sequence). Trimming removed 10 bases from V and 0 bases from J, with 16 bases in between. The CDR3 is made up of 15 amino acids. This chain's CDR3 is CAIADSGGAKNIQYF. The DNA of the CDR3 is TGTGCCATCGCGGACAGCGGCGGAGCCAAAAACATTCAGTACTTC.

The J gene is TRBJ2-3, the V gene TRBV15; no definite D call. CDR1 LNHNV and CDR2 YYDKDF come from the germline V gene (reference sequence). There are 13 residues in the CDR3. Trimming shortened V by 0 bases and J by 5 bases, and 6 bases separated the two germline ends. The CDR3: CATSRDLGDTQYF. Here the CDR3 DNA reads TGTGCCACCAGCAGAGATTTGGGAGATACGCAGTATTTT.

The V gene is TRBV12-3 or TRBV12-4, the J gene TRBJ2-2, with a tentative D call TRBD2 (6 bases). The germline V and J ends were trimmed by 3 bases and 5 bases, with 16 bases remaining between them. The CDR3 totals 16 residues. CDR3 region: CASSFLVAASTGELFF. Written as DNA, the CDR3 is TGTGCCAGCAGTTTCCTAGTAGCGGCCTCGACCGGGGAGCTGTTTTTT.

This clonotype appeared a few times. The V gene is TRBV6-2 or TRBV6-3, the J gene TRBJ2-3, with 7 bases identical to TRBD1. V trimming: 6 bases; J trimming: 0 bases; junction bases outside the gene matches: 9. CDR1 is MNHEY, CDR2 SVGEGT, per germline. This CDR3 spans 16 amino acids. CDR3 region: CASSPGGRPSTDTQYF. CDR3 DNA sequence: TGTGCCAGCAGCCCAGGGGGTCGCCCTAGCACAGATACGCAGTATTTT.

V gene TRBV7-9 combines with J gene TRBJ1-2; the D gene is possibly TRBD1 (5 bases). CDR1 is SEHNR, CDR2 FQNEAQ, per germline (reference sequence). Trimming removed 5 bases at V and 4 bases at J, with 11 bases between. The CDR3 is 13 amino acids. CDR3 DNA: TGTGCCAGCAGCCTAACAGGACCCTATGGCTACACCTTC. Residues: CASSLTGPYGYTF. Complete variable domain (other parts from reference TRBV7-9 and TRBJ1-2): DTGVSQNPRHKITKRGQNVTFRCDPISEHNRLYWYRQTLGQGPEFLTYFQNEAQLEKSRLLSDRFSAERPKGSFSTLEIQRTEQGDSAMYLCASSLTGPYGYTFGSGTRLTVV.

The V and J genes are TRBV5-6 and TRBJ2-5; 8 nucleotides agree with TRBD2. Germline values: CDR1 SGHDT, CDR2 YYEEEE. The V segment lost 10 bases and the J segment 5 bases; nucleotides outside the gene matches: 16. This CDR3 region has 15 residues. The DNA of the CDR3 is TGTGCCCGAACCTTGACTAGCGCCCCCCAGGAGACCCAGTACTTC. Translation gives CARTLTSAPQETQYF.

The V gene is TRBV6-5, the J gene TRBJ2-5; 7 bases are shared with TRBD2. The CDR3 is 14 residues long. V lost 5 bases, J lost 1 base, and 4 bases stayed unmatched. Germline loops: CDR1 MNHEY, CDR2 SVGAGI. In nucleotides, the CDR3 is TGTGCCAGCAGTACACAGCGGGGCCAAGAGACCCAGTACTTC. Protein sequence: CASSTQRGQETQYF.

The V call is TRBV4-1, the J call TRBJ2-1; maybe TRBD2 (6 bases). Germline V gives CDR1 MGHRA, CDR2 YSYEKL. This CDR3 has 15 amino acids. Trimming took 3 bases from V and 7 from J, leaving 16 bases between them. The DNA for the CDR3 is TGCGCCAGCAGCCAGCCAAGCGGAGGGGAGAATGAGCAGTTCTTC. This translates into CASSQPSGGENEQFF.